This T cell receptor (beta chain) was sequenced in a study of shared clonotypes between healthy human individuals. A CD45RA+ naive subset and a CD45RA-negative memory subset were split from CD4+ cells. V dropped 5 bases and J dropped 5; count of bases not matched to a gene: 15. There are 17 residues in the CDR3. CDR1 SGHTA and CDR2 FQGNSA come from the germline V gene. Data came from immunoSEQ multiplex PCR; TCRdb stores just in-frame clones and leaves some out. The sample contains millions of clones, around 95% of which appear only once. Specimen: naive CD4+ T cells sorted from blood. The subset here: CD45RA+ positively selected. The chain has TRBV7-2 and TRBJ2-7; 10 bases align to TRBD2. This receptor was obtained from a man between 18 and 29 years old in good health. CDR3: CASSLTGTSVRGHEQYF. Here the CDR3 DNA reads TGTGCCAGCAGCCTAACAGGGACTAGCGTTCGGGGCCACGAGCAGTACTTC.